The count of the clone carrying this T cell receptor (beta chain) is one. The antigen is unknown. The sample belongs to a study of cytomegalovirus exposure and HLA in healthy donors. Study-wide findings and caveats: Rare TCR sequences dominated, though some public TCRs recurred in many donors. In a later analysis, compared with equally common non-associated chains, HLA-associated beta chains were more expanded.

CDR1 and CDR2 (germline): LGHNA, YSLEER. The CDR3 loop spans 15 amino acids. V lost 0 bases and J lost 0, with 6 bases in between. The PCR employed 60 Vbeta primers together with 13 Jbeta primers. Profiling relied on immunoSEQ multiplex PCR, and the TCRdb table lists in-frame clones only, not all of them. Of about 110,000 clones listed, roughly three quarters are singletons. V gene TRBV4-3 combines with J gene TRBJ1-3; no clear D. The sequenced sample was PBMCs. This TCR derives from a woman between 50 and 59 years old in good health and CMV-seropositive. The CDR3 sequence: CASSQDRSSGNTIYF. CDR3 DNA: TGCGCCAGCAGCCAAGACCGGAGCTCTGGAAACACCATATATTTT.